The sequence of this TCR beta chain was determined in a study of regulatory dendritic cells for organ transplantation. Study-level findings and limits: Naive CD4+ and CD8+ repertoires were highly diverse; memory CD8+ was most oligoclonal.

V shed 1 base and J shed 7 bases, with 14 bases lying between them. The CDR3 totals 15 residues. Germline CDR1 LGHNA, CDR2 YNFKEQ. TCRdb keeps only in-frame clones here, not all; method: immunoSEQ multiplex PCR. Of roughly 30,000 clones listed, more than 65% were seen once; the top ten hold around 0.38%. This clone was detected a few times. The antigen remains unidentified. Sequencing input: naive CD8+ T cells from blood. Subset given: CD45RA+ naive T cells. The receptor's source is a human donor in good health. The chain uses TRBV4-2 and TRBJ1-5, with D uncertain. CDR3 region: CASSQVSGSGQPQHF. In nucleotides, the CDR3 is TGTGCCAGCAGCCAAGTTAGCGGATCTGGGCAGCCCCAGCATTTT.